Listed below are T cell receptor beta chains from one sample, sequenced in a study of blood T cell repertoires in COVID-19. Sequencing used immunoSEQ multiplex PCR; TCRdb keeps in-frame clones, though not all of them. The sample gives about 140,000 clones, 90% of which show up once; approximately 9.9% is in the top ten. The sample comprised peripheral blood. The source of these receptors is a woman aged 80 or over with acute or convalescent COVID-19. Each CDR3 is given with its conserved first and last residue. A D gene is named only where the DNA matches it firmly. Expanded clones are given a class, and other clones once, few, many or no size at all.

TRBD1	TRBV19	.	TRBJ2-7	13	TGTGCCAGTAGTGCTGGGACAGGCTACGAGCAGTACTTC	CASSAGTGYEQYF
.	TRBV12-3/TRBV12-4	.	TRBJ1-6	13	TGTGCCAGCAGTCCAACCGGGGTTTCACCCCTCCACTTT	CASSPTGVSPLHF
TRBD2	TRBV10-3	.	TRBJ2-3	14	TGTGCCATCACCCCTAGCGGGGGTCAAGATACGCAGTATTTT	CAITPSGGQDTQYF
.	TRBV7-3	.	TRBJ2-3	15	TGTGCCAGCAGCTCAAGACTAGAAAATCCAGATACGCAGTATTTT	CASSSRLENPDTQYF
TRBD2	TRBV29-1	few	TRBJ2-1	16	TGCAGCGTTTCGCGGAGGCGGGGGGCGTCATACAATGAGCAGTTCTTC	CSVSRRRGASYNEQFF
.	TRBV7-2	.	TRBJ1-1	15	TGTGCCAGCAGCTTAGATCCACAGAGCAGAGCCCAAGCTTTCTTT	CASSLDPQSRAQAFF
TRBD1	TRBV19	.	TRBJ1-2	15	TGTGCCAGTAGTACCTACGCCGGGACAGGGAATGGCTACACCTTC	CASSTYAGTGNGYTF
TRBD1	TRBV27	.	TRBJ1-5	17	TGTGCCAGCAGTTTGAGGGGACAGGGGATTAGCAATCAGCCCCAGCATTTT	CASSLRGQGISNQPQHF
.	TRBV9	.	TRBJ1-1	14	TGTGCCAGCAGCCCCGTGGGGCCCTACACTGAAGCTTTCTTT	CASSPVGPYTEAFF
.	TRBV9	.	TRBJ2-7	16	TGTGCCAGCAGCATAAGCCCGGGACTCAGCTCCTACGAGCAGTACTTC	CASSISPGLSSYEQYF
.	TRBV25-1	.	TRBJ1-2	11	TGTGCCAGTACATTTAACTATGGCTACACCTTC	CASTFNYGYTF
.	TRBV29-1	.	TRBJ2-5	12	TGCAGCGTTGACAGGGTAAAAGAGACCCAGTACTTC	CSVDRVKETQYF
.	TRBV27	.	TRBJ2-6	13	TGTGCCAGCAACAGGGCTGGGGCCAACGTCCTGACTTTC	CASNRAGANVLTF
.	TRBV2	.	TRBJ1-1	13	TGTGCCAGCAGTTCGGACAGTAACACTGAAGCTTTCTTT	CASSSDSNTEAFF
TRBD2	TRBV3-1/TRBV3-2	.	TRBJ2-1	16	TGTGCCAGCAGCCCGCCTCGGGCTAGCGGGGACAATGAGCAGTTCTTC	CASSPPRASGDNEQFF
.	TRBV7-8	.	TRBJ1-6	17	TGTGCCAGCAGCTTATTGAGGCCCAGCTCCTATAATTCACCCCTCCACTTT	CASSLLRPSSYNSPLHF
TRBD1	TRBV11-2	few	TRBJ1-2	13	TGTGCCAGCAGCCTGGGACAGAGCTATGGCTACACCTTC	CASSLGQSYGYTF
.	TRBV7-6	.	TRBJ2-1	13	TGTGCCAGCAGCCGAAACAGGGAACGGGAGCAGTTCTTC	CASSRNREREQFF
TRBD2	TRBV27	.	TRBJ2-1	15	TGTGCCAGCAGTTCTACTAGCGGGGGGGCCCATGAGCAGTTCTTC	CASSSTSGGAHEQFF
.	TRBV3-1/TRBV3-2	.	TRBJ1-5	17	TGTGCCAGCAGCCAAGATGGGGGCAGGGGAGGCAATCAGCCCCAGCATTTT	CASSQDGGRGGNQPQHF
TRBD1	TRBV5-6	.	TRBJ1-1	16	TGTGCCAGCCGACCTAGACCGGGACAGATGAACACTGAAGCTTTCTTT	CASRPRPGQMNTEAFF
TRBD1	TRBV5-1	.	TRBJ1-5	14	TGCGCCAGCAGCTCGGGACAGCTTAATCAGCCCCAGCATTTT	CASSSGQLNQPQHF
.	TRBV6-2/TRBV6-3	.	TRBJ2-7	15	TGTGCCAGCAGTTACATGTTAGCCGGCTCCTACGAGCAGTACTTC	CASSYMLAGSYEQYF
.	TRBV7-9	.	TRBJ1-4	14	TGTGCCAGCAGCTTACTGGGAGGAGATGAAAAACTGTTTTTT	CASSLLGGDEKLFF
TRBD2	TRBV6-2/TRBV6-3	.	TRBJ2-5	14	TGTGCCAGCAGTTACGGGGGGGTGGGAGAGACCCAGTACTTC	CASSYGGVGETQYF
.	TRBV29-1	once	TRBJ1-1	13	TGCAGCGTTCAAGGTGGGCGGAACACTGAAGCTTTCTTT	CSVQGGRNTEAFF
TRBD1	TRBV6-2/TRBV6-3	.	TRBJ1-2	16	TGTGCCAGCAGTTATGGACAGGGGGCCAGAAGCTATGGCTACACCTTC	CASSYGQGARSYGYTF
.	TRBV5-4	.	TRBJ2-3	13	TGTGCCAACAGCTTGGGGGGCCCAGATACGCAGTATTTT	CANSLGGPDTQYF
TRBD1	TRBV19	.	TRBJ1-6	15	TGTGCCAGTAGTACGACAGGGACTCGAAATTCACCCCTCCACTTT	CASSTTGTRNSPLHF
.	TRBV29-1	few	TRBJ1-1	14	TGCAGCGCCAAAACGGGGGACGGGGACACTGAAGCTTTCTTT	CSAKTGDGDTEAFF
.	TRBV18	.	TRBJ1-2	17	TGTGCCAGCTCACCACCGTCAGCGACCCAGGGAGGCTATGGCTACACCTTC	CASSPPSATQGGYGYTF
TRBD1	TRBV18	.	TRBJ2-2	17	TGTGCCAGCTCACCCGTACCCCGACAGGGGTGGACCGGGGAGCTGTTTTTT	CASSPVPRQGWTGELFF
.	TRBV6-5	.	TRBJ1-6	13	TGTGCCAGCAGATCAGGGTTGGGCTCACCCCTCCACTTT	CASRSGLGSPLHF
.	TRBV7-3	.	TRBJ2-5	16	TGTGCCAGCAGCTTAATAGTCGCTTCGCGGGGAGAGACCCAGTACTTC	CASSLIVASRGETQYF
.	TRBV18	.	TRBJ1-3	13	TGTGCCAGCTCACCAATCGCAGTAAACACCATATATTTT	CASSPIAVNTIYF
TRBD1	TRBV3-1/TRBV3-2	once	TRBJ1-2	14	TGTGCCAGCAGCCAAATCGGGACAGGCGATGGCTACACCTTC	CASSQIGTGDGYTF
.	TRBV5-1	.	TRBJ1-1	13	TGCGCCAGCAGCGATATTGGGGCATTATCAGCTTTCTTT	CASSDIGALSAFF
.	TRBV4-3	.	TRBJ2-2	14	TGCGCCAGCAGCCTCGGGACACACACCGGGGAGCTGTTTTTT	CASSLGTHTGELFF
.	TRBV29-1	.	TRBJ1-4	13	TGCAGCGTAGGGGGAGCAACTAATGAAAAACTGTTTTTT	CSVGGATNEKLFF
.	TRBV20-1	once	TRBJ1-6	11	TGCAGTGCTAGAGTTCGGGGGACGGTCCACTTT	CSARVRGTVHF
.	TRBV18	.	TRBJ2-1	15	TGTGCCAGCTCACCGCCCAACCCGACAGACAATGAGCAGTTCTTC	CASSPPNPTDNEQFF
TRBD2	TRBV14	.	TRBJ2-3	14	TGTGCCAGCAGTCCGGGGGGGCTCACAGATACGCAGTATTTT	CASSPGGLTDTQYF
.	TRBV28	.	TRBJ1-6	12	TGTGCCAGCAGTTTAAGTAGTTCACCCCTCCACTTT	CASSLSSSPLHF
.	TRBV20-1	.	TRBJ2-1	11	TGCAGTGTGACAGCGTACAATGAGCAGTTCTTC	CSVTAYNEQFF
.	TRBV5-1	.	TRBJ2-1	16	TGCGCCAGCAGCTTGGGAGTGGGACTCACCTACAATGAGCAGTTCTTC	CASSLGVGLTYNEQFF
.	TRBV15	.	TRBJ2-7	14	TGTGCCACCAGCAGCTTCAGGGGCTCCTACGAGCAGTACTTC	CATSSFRGSYEQYF
TRBD1	TRBV19	.	TRBJ1-5	16	TGTGCCAGTAGTTTTCTTACCGGGACAGGGGACCAGCCCCAGCATTTT	CASSFLTGTGDQPQHF
.	TRBV12-3/TRBV12-4	.	TRBJ1-1	12	TGTGCCAGCAGTTTACATGACACTGAAGCTTTCTTT	CASSLHDTEAFF
.	TRBV18	.	TRBJ1-1	17	TGTGCCAGCTCACCACTTTTGGGACACGACATGAACACTGAAGCTTTCTTT	CASSPLLGHDMNTEAFF